Below are 15 T cell receptor beta chains sequenced from a single sample in a study of beta chain features in type 1 diabetes. The whole isolated RNA underwent reverse transcription, so sequencing captured expressed TCRB transcripts. This table comes from immunoSEQ multiplex PCR, and its TCRdb copy is limited to in-frame clones, with some not included. The sample shows around 340,000 clones, about 20% of them seen only once. The sample comprised naive CD4+ T cells from blood. Receptor source: a woman aged 18-29 years in good health.

The genes are TRBV7-2 and TRBJ2-2, with 7 positions matching TRBD2. Trimming at V came to 7 bases and at J to 7 bases, leaving 9 bases not matched to a gene. Germline V gene data show CDR1 as SGHTA and CDR2 as FQGNSA. This CDR3 has 14 residues. CDR3 in amino acids: CASTLRRGVGELFF. In DNA form, the CDR3 reads TGTGCCAGCACCCTCCGACGGGGGGTCGGGGAGCTGTTTTTT.

This chain joins TRBV18 and TRBJ2-7; possible D gene TRBD2, 6 bases. From germline, CDR1 is KGHSH and CDR2 LQKENI. Trimming took off 4 bases at V and 1 base at J, with 20 bases between the two ends. This CDR3 is 17 amino acids long. The CDR3 DNA reads TGTGCCAGCTCACTAGTCGGTGCGGGACGGTCTTCCTACGAGCAGTACTTC. Protein: CASSLVGAGRSSYEQYF.

This clone was detected only a few times. The chain combines TRBV21-1 with TRBJ1-4; the D call in the table, TRBD1, was not verified against the DNA. TRBV21-1 is annotated as a pseudogene. The CDR3 is 15 residues long. The CDR3 spells CASSKDPVTNEKLFF. CDR3 nucleotide sequence: TGTGCCAGCAGCAAAGATCCAGTTACTAATGAAAAACTGTTTTTT.

In this sample, this clone turned up a few times. J is TRBJ2-1 and V is TRBV5-1, with TRBD2 identical over 12 bases. Germline V lookup: CDR1 SGHRS, CDR2 YFSETQ. J lost 5 bases, V lost 6 bases, and 9 bases had no gene match. There are 16 residues in the CDR3. The CDR3, as DNA: TGCGCCAGCACCGCACTAGCGGGGGGCCAGGACAATGAGCAGTTCTTC. Its translation: CASTALAGGQDNEQFF.

The rearrangement uses TRBV5-4 and TRBJ2-7; D may be TRBD2 (6 bases). The germline V and J ends were trimmed by 2 bases and 1 base, with 7 bases remaining between them. The CDR3 has 13 amino acids. Germline CDR1 is SGHNT and CDR2 is YYREEE (reference sequence). CDR3 coding DNA: TGTGCCAGCAGCTTCGGAGGGTCCTACGAGCAGTACTTC. Protein: CASSFGGSYEQYF.

V and J are TRBV29-1 and TRBJ2-1; D not certain. This CDR3 has 10 residues. Germline CDR1 SQVTM, CDR2 ANQGSEA. Trimming stripped 5 bases from V and 7 bases from J, with 6 bases between. CDR3 in DNA: TGCAGCGTTCGGTGGAATGAGCAGTTCTTC. This sequence encodes CSVRWNEQFF.

V and J are TRBV6-6 and TRBJ1-6; D remains unclear. This CDR3 is built from 11 residues. CDR1 is MNHNY and CDR2 is SVGAGI in the germline V gene (reference sequence). V lost 6 bases and J 8 bases, leaving 5 bases between the germline ends. In nucleotides, the CDR3 is TGTGCCAGCAGGAGAGATTCACCCCTCCACTTT. It yields the protein CASRRDSPLHF.

This clone was found a few times. The rearrangement links TRBV5-6 to TRBJ2-7; 8 positions match TRBD1. Germline CDR1 reads SGHDT; CDR2 reads YYEEEE. V was clipped by 4 bases and J by 4 bases; unmatched bases: 13. This CDR3 contains 16 residues. Here the CDR3 reads CASSPGTGVGAYEQYF. The CDR3 DNA is TGTGCCAGCAGCCCTGGGACAGGAGTCGGGGCGTACGAGCAGTACTTC.

The chain has TRBV7-9 and TRBJ2-7; 10 nucleotides align to TRBD1. This CDR3 contains 14 residues. With 5 bases clipped from V and 5 bases from J, the junction kept 6 bases outside the gene matches. Per the germline V gene, CDR1 is SEHNR and CDR2 is FQNEAQ (reference sequence). CDR3 in amino acids: CASSVTGGGDEQYF. The CDR3 bases are TGTGCCAGCAGCGTGACAGGGGGCGGCGACGAGCAGTACTTC.

This sequence joins TRBV5-4 and TRBJ2-7, with 12 bases fitting TRBD1. Germline CDR1 and CDR2: SGHNT and YYREEE (reference sequence). V shed 0 bases and J 11 bases; nucleotides not matched to a gene: 6. The CDR3 has 14 amino acids. Written as DNA, the CDR3 is TGTGCCAGCAGCTTGGCCGGGGGACAGGGGGCGAAGTACTTC. Its protein product is CASSLAGGQGAKYF. The variable domain in full, with the rest retrieved from reference TRBV5-4 and TRBJ2-7, is ETGVTQSPTHLIKTRGQQVTLRCSSQSGHNTVSWYQQALGQGPQFIFQYYREEENGRGNFPPRFSGLQFPNYSSELNVNALELDDSALYLCASSLAGGQGAKYFGPGTRLTVT.

The CDR3 region is CASTPSGRGGTGELFF. CDR3 DNA sequence: TGTGCCAGCACCCCTAGCGGGAGGGGCGGCACCGGGGAGCTGTTTTTT. The chain has TRBV5-4 and TRBJ2-2; the match to TRBD2 covers 12 bases. The trim removed 6 bases at V and 4 bases at J, leaving 7 bases unmatched. The germline V gene has CDR1 SGHNT and CDR2 YYREEE (reference sequence). The CDR3 has 16 residues.

This chain connects TRBV14 to TRBJ2-1; tentative D call: TRBD2 (5 bases). This CDR3 has 13 residues. Trimming took off 1 base at V and 14 bases at J, with 15 bases between the two ends. Looked up from germline, CDR1 is SGHDN and CDR2 is FVKESK. The CDR3 bases are TGTGCCAGCAGCCAAGGAGCTGGCGGGCGGGAGTTCTTC. It codes for CASSQGAGGREFF.

This clone was detected only a few times. The gene calls are TRBV30 and TRBJ2-1, with D possibly matching TRBD2 (5 bases). In germline, CDR1 is GTSNPN, CDR2 SVGIG (reference sequence). There are 16 residues in the CDR3. The V end lost 5 bases, the J end lost 1 base, and 18 bases lay between the germline ends. The CDR3 loop reads CAWLGPGLASYNEQFF. The CDR3 DNA reads TGTGCCTGGCTAGGTCCCGGGCTAGCATCCTACAATGAGCAGTTCTTC.

This clone was picked up a small number of times. CDR3 nucleotide sequence: TGTGCCAGCAGCCGGGACTCTGAAGAGACCCAGTACTTC. Amino acids: CASSRDSEETQYF. V gene TRBV11-1 combines with J gene TRBJ2-5, with D possibly matching TRBD2 (6 bases). V lost 5 bases and J lost 3, with 10 bases in between. CDR1 is SGHAT, CDR2 FQDESV, per germline (reference sequence). The CDR3 covers 13 residues.

There are a few counts of this clone. This chain connects TRBV30 to TRBJ2-3; 7 nucleotides agree with TRBD2. This CDR3 region has 15 residues. The germline gives CDR1 GTSNPN, CDR2 SVGIG (reference sequence). After removal of 4 bases from V and 3 bases from J, the junction contained 10 bases not matched to a gene. The CDR3 protein is CAWTPGAGETDTQYF. The CDR3 nucleotides read TGTGCCTGGACCCCTGGGGCGGGAGAGACAGATACGCAGTATTTT.